This entry features one TCR beta chain sequence. Its target is not known. This specimen belongs to a study of cytomegalovirus exposure and HLA in healthy donors. Study results and caveats: Rare TCR sequences predominated, though certain public TCRs were found in many donors. High specificity and sensitivity for cytomegalovirus status were reported for the classifier. The study labeled more than 150 TCR beta chains cytomegalovirus-associated.

This CDR3 comprises 15 residues. The germline V and J ends were trimmed by 7 bases and 5 bases, with 18 bases remaining between them. Germline CDR1 reads LNHDA; CDR2 reads SQIVND (reference sequence). The protocol was immunoSEQ multiplex PCR, while the TCRdb copy is restricted to in-frame clones and leaves out a portion. Of about 150,000 clones listed, about 95% are singletons. The source of this sequence is a man between 18 and 35 years old in good health and CMV-seropositive. The V and J genes are TRBV19 and TRBJ1-5; D possibly corresponds to TRBD1 (6 bases). The material sequenced was PBMCs. In nucleotides, the CDR3 is TGTGCCAGTAACCCCTTGGACAGCCTAGATCAGCCCCAGCATTTT. It codes for CASNPLDSLDQPQHF.